The 17 T cell receptor beta chains reported below all come from one sample, sequenced in a study of blood T cell repertoires in COVID-19. TCRdb's table, derived via immunoSEQ multiplex PCR, lists solely in-frame clones and lacks some. The data contain 150,000 or so clones, around 87% of them singletons. The specimen was peripheral blood. These receptors originate from an elderly man with acute or convalescent COVID-19.

This clone was recorded a few times. This chain joins TRBV27 and TRBJ1-6; maybe TRBD1 (6 bases). Germline loops: CDR1 MNHEY, CDR2 SMNVEV (reference sequence). The ends were cut back, 7 bases at V and 7 bases at J, with 23 bases in the middle. The CDR3 extends over 17 amino acids. DNA for the CDR3: TGTGCCAGCACCTCCGGTAGGGGGGGCGCGGGGAATTCACCCCTCCACTTT. Its protein product is CASTSGRGGAGNSPLHF.

The rearrangement joins TRBV28 to TRBJ1-2; D ambiguous. The CDR3 is 14 amino acids. Deletions cut 3 bases from V and 8 bases from J, with 16 bases between. Germline values: CDR1 MDHEN, CDR2 SYDVKM. CDR3: CASSFDPGGNGYTF. The CDR3 bases are TGTGCCAGCAGTTTCGATCCGGGAGGTAACGGCTACACCTTC.

The chain combines TRBV19 with TRBJ2-5; D perhaps matches TRBD2 (5 bases). Germline lookup yields CDR1 LNHDA and CDR2 SQIVND (reference sequence). This CDR3 has 14 amino acids. Trimming removed 7 bases at V and 5 bases at J, with 17 bases between. The chain's CDR3 is CASTITSQHETQYF. CDR3 DNA sequence: TGTGCCAGTACCATAACTAGTCAGCATGAGACCCAGTACTTC. The variable domain in full, with the rest retrieved from reference TRBV19 and TRBJ2-5, is DGGITQSPKYLFRKEGQNVTLSCEQNLNHDAMYWYRQDPGQGLRLIYYSQIVNDFQKGDIAEGYSVSREKKESFPLTVTSAQKNPTAFYLCASTITSQHETQYFGPGTRLLVL.

CDR3 sequence reads: CASLAGAQNSPLHF. Here the CDR3 DNA reads TGTGCCAGCCTCGCTGGGGCGCAAAATTCACCCCTCCACTTT. The chain uses TRBV28 and TRBJ1-6; maybe TRBD1 (5 bases). Deletions cut 8 bases from V and 7 bases from J, with 15 bases between. CDR1 is MDHEN and CDR2 is SYDVKM in the germline V gene. The CDR3 totals 14 residues.

The chain links TRBV28 to TRBJ1-1; D is undetermined. The CDR3 is made up of 12 amino acids. Germline V lookup: CDR1 MDHEN, CDR2 SYDVKM. Trimming took off 10 bases at V and 2 bases at J, with 11 bases between the two ends. Written as DNA, the CDR3 is TGTGCCACAAACCGAGGAAACACTGAAGCTTTCTTT. This gives the protein CATNRGNTEAFF. Full variable domain (rest looked up from reference TRBV28 and TRBJ1-1): DVKVTQSSRYLVKRTGEKVFLECVQDMDHENMFWYRQDPGLGLRLIYFSYDVKMKEKGDIPEGYSVSREKKERFSLILESASTNQTSMYLCATNRGNTEAFFGQGTRLTVV.

The chain joins TRBV27 to TRBJ1-5; 12 bases fit TRBD1. V was pared by 3 bases and J by 7 bases, with 4 bases of the junction left unmatched. This CDR3 contains 15 residues. CDR1 is MNHEY, CDR2 SMNVEV, per germline (reference sequence). The CDR3 protein is CASSFGTGGGQPQHF. The CDR3 DNA follows: TGTGCCAGCAGTTTCGGGACAGGGGGCGGGCAGCCCCAGCATTTT.

V and J are TRBV7-6 and TRBJ2-5; TRBD2 matches at 11 bases. CDR1 and CDR2 (germline): SGHVS, FNYEAQ. The CDR3 extends over 15 amino acids. V lost 5 bases and J lost 4; bases outside the gene matches: 6. The CDR3 loop is CASSGGLAVLETQYF. CDR3 coding DNA: TGTGCCAGCAGCGGGGGACTAGCGGTGCTAGAGACCCAGTACTTC.

This sequence joins TRBV11-3 and TRBJ2-1, with 9 nucleotides matching TRBD2. The CDR3 is made up of 17 amino acids. Germline V CDR1 and CDR2: SGHNT, YENEEA. With V trimmed by 1 base and J by 7 bases, 11 bases remained unmatched. CDR3 sequence: CASSLARAGGLGNEQFF. The CDR3 DNA reads as TGTGCCAGCAGCTTAGCACGAGCGGGGGGATTAGGTAATGAGCAGTTCTTC.

The J gene is TRBJ2-1, the V gene TRBV10-3; the D is unclear. This CDR3 is built from 15 residues. Germline-derived CDR1 and CDR2 are ENHRY and SYGVKD. The V and J ends lost 0 bases and 5 bases respectively, with 11 bases between them. This CDR3 is CAISESKTINNEQFF. The CDR3, as DNA: TGTGCCATCAGTGAGTCGAAAACAATAAACAATGAGCAGTTCTTC.

The genes are TRBV27 and TRBJ2-3, with TRBD1 identical over 7 bases. Germline assignment: CDR1 MNHEY and CDR2 SMNVEV (reference sequence). The J segment lost 6 bases and the V segment lost 2 bases, leaving 17 bases of the junction unmatched. This CDR3 has 18 residues. CDR3 coding DNA: TGTGCCAGCAGTTTAAGTTCGACAGGGATTCTCTTTGTGGATACGCAGTATTTT. Protein: CASSLSSTGILFVDTQYF.

The chain uses TRBV28 and TRBJ2-6; possible D gene TRBD1, 5 bases. Trimming took off 2 bases at V and 2 bases at J, with 13 bases between the two ends. The CDR3 loop spans 17 amino acids. Germline values: CDR1 MDHEN, CDR2 SYDVKM. The DNA of the CDR3 is TGTGCCAGCAGTTTAGTCAGGGTGGACGCTGGGGCCAACGTCCTGACTTTC. It specifies CASSLVRVDAGANVLTF. Full variable domain (remainder filled in from reference TRBV28 and TRBJ2-6): DVKVTQSSRYLVKRTGEKVFLECVQDMDHENMFWYRQDPGLGLRLIYFSYDVKMKEKGDIPEGYSVSREKKERFSLILESASTNQTSMYLCASSLVRVDAGANVLTFGAGSRLTVL.

The rearrangement links TRBV3-1 (or the pseudogene TRBV3-2) to TRBJ2-3, with 7 bases matching TRBD1. Germline V gene lookup returns CDR1 LGHDT and CDR2 YNNKEL (reference sequence). J was trimmed by 4 bases and V by 5 bases; bases with no gene match: 12. This CDR3 spans 16 amino acids. The CDR3 sequence: CASSVLTGKGADTQYF. For the CDR3, the DNA is TGTGCCAGCAGCGTACTGACAGGGAAGGGGGCAGATACGCAGTATTTT.

This rearrangement joins TRBV6-5 to TRBJ1-2; D gene uncertain. V lost 6 bases and J lost 5, with 16 bases in between. Germline V gives CDR1 MNHEY, CDR2 SVGAGI. CDR3 length: 14 amino acids. CDR3 in DNA: TGTGCCAGCAGATATGGCTCCGCAGGTTATGGCTACACCTTC. It codes for CASRYGSAGYGYTF.

V gene TRBV9 combines with J gene TRBJ2-3; TRBD1 matches 9 bases. After removal of 3 bases from V and 3 bases from J, the junction contained 8 bases not matched to a gene. This CDR3 is built from 16 residues. Germline CDR1 reads SGDLS; CDR2 reads YYNGEE. The CDR3 here is CASSAQDRGVTDTQYF. The CDR3 DNA sequence: TGTGCCAGCAGCGCACAGGACAGGGGCGTAACAGATACGCAGTATTTT.

This chain connects TRBV5-4 to TRBJ1-4; TRBD1 matches at 7 bases. Germline loops: CDR1 SGHNT, CDR2 YYREEE (reference sequence). The CDR3 is 14 amino acids. V shed 3 bases and J 4 bases; nucleotides not matched to a gene: 3. CDR3 nucleotide sequence: TGTGCCAGCAGCTCACAGGGGTATAATGAAAAACTGTTTTTT. Its protein product is CASSSQGYNEKLFF.

The CDR3: CASSPTAGDTDTQYF. In DNA form, the CDR3 reads TGCGCCAGCAGCCCAACGGCGGGTGACACAGATACGCAGTATTTT. The chain uses TRBV4-1 and TRBJ2-3, with a tentative D call TRBD2 (5 bases). V was pared by 4 bases and J by 2 bases, with 13 bases between. From germline, CDR1 is MGHRA and CDR2 YSYEKL. This CDR3 has 15 amino acids.

This rearrangement joins TRBV28 to TRBJ1-6; D perhaps matches TRBD1 (6 bases). With 4 bases removed from V and 9 bases from J, the gap between germline ends came to 13 bases. Per the germline V gene, CDR1 is MDHEN and CDR2 is SYDVKM. The CDR3 is 14 residues long. The CDR3 nucleotides read TGTGCCAGCAGTTCCCCGACAGGTAGTTCACCCCTCCACTTT. Protein sequence: CASSSPTGSSPLHF.